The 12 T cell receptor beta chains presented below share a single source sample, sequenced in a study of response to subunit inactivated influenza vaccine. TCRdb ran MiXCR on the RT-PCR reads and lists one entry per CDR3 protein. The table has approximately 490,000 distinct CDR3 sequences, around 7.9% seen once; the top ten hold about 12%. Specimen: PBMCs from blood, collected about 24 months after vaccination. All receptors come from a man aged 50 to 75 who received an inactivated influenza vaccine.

The DNA of the CDR3 is TGTGCCAGCAGTGTCAGGGGCTTACCACCCCTCCACTTT. Translation gives CASSVRGLPPLHF. The V call is TRBV6-1, the J call TRBJ1-6; D might be TRBD1 (6 bases). CDR1 MNHNS and CDR2 SASEGT come from the germline V gene. The CDR3 spans 13 residues. Trimming cost V 4 bases and J 11 bases, with 12 bases left between them.

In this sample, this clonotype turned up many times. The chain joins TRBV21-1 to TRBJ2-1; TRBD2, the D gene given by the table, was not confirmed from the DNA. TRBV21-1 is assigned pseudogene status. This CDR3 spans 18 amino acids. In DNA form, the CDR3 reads TGTGCCAGCAGCAAATCTGTTTCTAGCGGGAGTCCCTACAATGAGCAGTTCTTC. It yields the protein CASSKSVSSGSPYNEQFF.

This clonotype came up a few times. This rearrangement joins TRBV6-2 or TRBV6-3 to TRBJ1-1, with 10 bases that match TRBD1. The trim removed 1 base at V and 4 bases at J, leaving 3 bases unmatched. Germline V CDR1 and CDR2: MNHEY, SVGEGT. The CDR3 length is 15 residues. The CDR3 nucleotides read TGTGCCAGCAGTTACTTGGGACAGGGGTTCACTGAAGCTTTCTTT. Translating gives CASSYLGQGFTEAFF.

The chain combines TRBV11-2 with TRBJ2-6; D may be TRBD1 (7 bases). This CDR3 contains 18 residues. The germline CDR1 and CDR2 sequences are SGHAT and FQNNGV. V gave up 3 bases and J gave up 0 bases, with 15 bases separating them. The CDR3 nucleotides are TGTGCCAGCAGCTTTCGCCAGGGGGGTCTCTCTGGGGCCAACGTCCTGACTTTC. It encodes CASSFRQGGLSGANVLTF.

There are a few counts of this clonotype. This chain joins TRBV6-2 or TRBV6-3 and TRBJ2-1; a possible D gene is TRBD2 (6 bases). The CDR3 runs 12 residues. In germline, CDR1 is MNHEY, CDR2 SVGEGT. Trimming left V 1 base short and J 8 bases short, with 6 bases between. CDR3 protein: CASSYWGDEQFF. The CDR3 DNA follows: TGTGCCAGCAGTTACTGGGGGGATGAGCAGTTCTTC.

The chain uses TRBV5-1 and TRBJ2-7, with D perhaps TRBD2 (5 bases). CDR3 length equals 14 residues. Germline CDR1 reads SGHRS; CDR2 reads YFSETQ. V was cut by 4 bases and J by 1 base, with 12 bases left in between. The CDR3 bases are TGCGCCAGCAGCCCATTAGCGTTATCCTACGAGCAGTACTTC. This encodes CASSPLALSYEQYF.

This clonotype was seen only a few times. Written as DNA, the CDR3 is TGTGCCAGCAGCTTGTACCCAGGGGGCACCGGGGAGCTGTTTTTT. Translating it yields CASSLYPGGTGELFF. The chain has TRBV11-3 and TRBJ2-2; 7 bases line up with TRBD1. The CDR3 is 15 amino acids. In germline, CDR1 is SGHNT, CDR2 YENEEA. Trimming removed 3 bases from V and 4 bases from J; junction bases left unmatched: 5.

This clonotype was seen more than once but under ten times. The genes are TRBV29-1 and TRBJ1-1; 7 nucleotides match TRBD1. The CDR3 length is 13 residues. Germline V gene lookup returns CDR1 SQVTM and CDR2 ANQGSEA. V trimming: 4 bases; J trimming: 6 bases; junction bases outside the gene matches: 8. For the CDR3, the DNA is TGCAGCGTTGTTGCGCAGGGGGTCGCTGAAGCTTTCTTT. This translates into CSVVAQGVAEAFF.

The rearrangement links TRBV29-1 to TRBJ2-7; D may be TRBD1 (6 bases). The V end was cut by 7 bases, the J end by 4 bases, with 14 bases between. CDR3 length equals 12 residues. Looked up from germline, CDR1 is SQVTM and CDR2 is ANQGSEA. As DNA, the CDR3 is TGCAGCGCCACTCGGGACACTTACGAGCAGTACTTC. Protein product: CSATRDTYEQYF.

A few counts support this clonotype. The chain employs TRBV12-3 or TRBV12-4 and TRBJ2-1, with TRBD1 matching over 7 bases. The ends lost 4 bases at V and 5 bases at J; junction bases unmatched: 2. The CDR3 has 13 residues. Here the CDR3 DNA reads TGTGCCAGCAGTTGGGACAGAGACAATGAGCAGTTCTTC. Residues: CASSWDRDNEQFF.

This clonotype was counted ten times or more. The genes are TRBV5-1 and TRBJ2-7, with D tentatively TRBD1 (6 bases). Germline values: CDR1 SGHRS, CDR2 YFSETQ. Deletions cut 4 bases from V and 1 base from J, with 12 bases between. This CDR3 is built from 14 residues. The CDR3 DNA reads TGCGCCAGCAGCGGCAGGACAGATTCCTACGAGCAGTACTTC. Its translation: CASSGRTDSYEQYF.

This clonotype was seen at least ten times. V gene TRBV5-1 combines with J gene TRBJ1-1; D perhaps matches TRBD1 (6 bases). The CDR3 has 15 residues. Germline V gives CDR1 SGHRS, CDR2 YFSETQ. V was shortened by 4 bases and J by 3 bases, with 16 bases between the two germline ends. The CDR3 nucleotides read TGCGCCAGCAGCGGACCGGGGGCTGGGGACACTGAAGCTTTCTTT. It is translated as CASSGPGAGDTEAFF.